The clone carrying this T cell receptor beta chain showed up many times. Antigen: not known. This sample is drawn from a study of breast tumors, draining lymph nodes, adjacent tissues. Study-level points and caveats: Compared with lymph nodes, tumors were less diverse; compared with nontumor tissue, more.

The lymph nodes were axillary draining lymph nodes from breast cancer patients. TCRdb processed the multiplex PCR reads anew with MiXCR; each CDR3 protein has one entry. The table lists fewer than 200,000 distinct CDR3 sequences, 30% to 35% of them singletons. CDR3 length equals 16 residues. J gave up 5 bases and V 2 bases, and 9 bases lay outside the gene matches. Germline CDR1 SGHDT, CDR2 YYEEEE. Sequencing used axillary lymph node tissue. The chain employs TRBV5-6 and TRBJ2-1, with 8 bases lining up with TRBD1. The receptor was isolated from a female donor with breast cancer. Some clones in this sample may be carry-over from other donors' samples. CDR3: CASSFTGTGNHNEQFF. As DNA, the CDR3 is TGTGCCAGCAGCTTTACCGGGACAGGAAATCACAATGAGCAGTTCTTC.